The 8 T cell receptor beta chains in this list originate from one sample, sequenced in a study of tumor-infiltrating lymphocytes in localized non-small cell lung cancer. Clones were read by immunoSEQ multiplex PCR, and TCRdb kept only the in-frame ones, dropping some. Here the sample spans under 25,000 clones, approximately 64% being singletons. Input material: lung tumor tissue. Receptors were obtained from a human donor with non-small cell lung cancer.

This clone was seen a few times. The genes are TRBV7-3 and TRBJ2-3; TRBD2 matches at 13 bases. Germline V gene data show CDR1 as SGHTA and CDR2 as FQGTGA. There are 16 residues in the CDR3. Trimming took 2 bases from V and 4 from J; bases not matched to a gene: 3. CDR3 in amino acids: CASSLGLAGDSDTQYF. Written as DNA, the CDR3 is TGTGCCAGCAGCTTAGGACTAGCGGGAGACTCAGATACGCAGTATTTT.

The CDR3 DNA reads TGTGCCAGCACTCTGGACAGGGGGAATCAGCCCCAGCATTTT. Its protein product is CASTLDRGNQPQHF. The rearrangement links TRBV6-1 to TRBJ1-5; 10 bases agree with TRBD1. V shed 7 bases and J 4 bases; nucleotides not matched to a gene: 4. The CDR3 is 14 amino acids. In germline, CDR1 is MNHNS, CDR2 SASEGT.

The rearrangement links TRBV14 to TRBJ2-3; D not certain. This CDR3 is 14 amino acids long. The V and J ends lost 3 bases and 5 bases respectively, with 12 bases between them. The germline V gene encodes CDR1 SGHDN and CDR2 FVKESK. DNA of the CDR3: TGTGCCAGCAGCCACCTCTCCCTTGGAGATACGCAGTATTTT. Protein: CASSHLSLGDTQYF.

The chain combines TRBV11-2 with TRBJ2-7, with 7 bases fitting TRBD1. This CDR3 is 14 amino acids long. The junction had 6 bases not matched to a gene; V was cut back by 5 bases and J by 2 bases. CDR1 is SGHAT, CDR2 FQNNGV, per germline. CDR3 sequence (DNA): TGTGCCAGCAGCAAGACAGGGATGCCCTACGAGCAGTACTTC. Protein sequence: CASSKTGMPYEQYF.

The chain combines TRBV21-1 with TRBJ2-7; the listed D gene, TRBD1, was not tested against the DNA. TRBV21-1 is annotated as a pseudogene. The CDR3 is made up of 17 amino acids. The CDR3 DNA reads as TGTGCCAGCAGCAAAGAGACTCTCCAGGGCCCCTCCTACGAGCAGTACTTC. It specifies CASSKETLQGPSYEQYF.

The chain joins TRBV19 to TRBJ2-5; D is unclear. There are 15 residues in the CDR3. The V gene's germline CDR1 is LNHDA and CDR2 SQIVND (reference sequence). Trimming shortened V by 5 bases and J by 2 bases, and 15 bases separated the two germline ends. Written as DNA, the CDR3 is TGTGCCAGTAGTCCCCAGACGGACCCTCAAGAGACCCAGTACTTC. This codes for CASSPQTDPQETQYF.

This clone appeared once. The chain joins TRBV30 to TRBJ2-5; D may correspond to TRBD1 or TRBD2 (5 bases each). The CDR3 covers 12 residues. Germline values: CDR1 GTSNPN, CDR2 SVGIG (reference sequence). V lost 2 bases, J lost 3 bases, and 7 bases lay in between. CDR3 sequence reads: CAWSRGEETQYF. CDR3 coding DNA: TGTGCCTGGAGTAGAGGGGAAGAGACCCAGTACTTC.

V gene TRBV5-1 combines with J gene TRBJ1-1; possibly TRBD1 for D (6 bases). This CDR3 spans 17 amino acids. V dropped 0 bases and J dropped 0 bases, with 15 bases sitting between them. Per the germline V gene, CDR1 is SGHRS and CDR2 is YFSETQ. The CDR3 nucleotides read TGCGCCAGCAGCTTGGCCGGGGGGGCAGTTCTGAACACTGAAGCTTTCTTT. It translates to CASSLAGGAVLNTEAFF.